The clone carrying this T cell receptor (beta chain) was seen only once. Clones were read by immunoSEQ multiplex PCR, and TCRdb kept only the in-frame ones, dropping some. The sample comprises 300,000 to 400,000 clones, 86% of which are singletons, and around 4.5% rests with the top ten. This sample was taken from a study of blood T cell repertoires in COVID-19. From germline, CDR1 is SGHRS and CDR2 YFSETQ. V gave up 5 bases and J gave up 10 bases; unmatched junction bases: 15. This CDR3 comprises 15 residues. The chain is built from TRBV5-1 and TRBJ2-1, with 7 bases lining up with TRBD2. Sequenced sample: PBMCs or T cells enriched from blood (not recorded which). The source of this sequence is a woman aged 40 to 50 with acute COVID-19. This CDR3 reads CASRGGVQGGLEQFF. The CDR3 DNA sequence: TGCGCCAGCAGGGGCGGGGTGCAGGGAGGGTTAGAGCAGTTCTTC.